One sample yielded the 25 T cell receptor beta chains listed below, sequenced in a study of PD-1 blockade in classical Hodgkin lymphoma. Time point indicated: cycle 4 day 1 (C4D1), after 6 weeks of nivolumab. After autologous stem cell transplantation all patients relapsed, and prior brentuximab vedotin exposure differed between cohorts. Profiling relied on immunoSEQ multiplex PCR, and the TCRdb table lists in-frame clones only, not all of them. The table includes approximately 89,000 clones, under 85% detected once. The sample in question was peripheral blood mononuclear cells (PBMCs), obtained before the fourth cycle of nivolumab. These receptors all stem from a human donor with classical Hodgkin lymphoma.

The genes are TRBV19 and TRBJ2-1, with TRBD2 matching 9 bases. V was pared by 1 base and J by 3 bases, with 1 base of the junction left unmatched. CDR1 is LNHDA and CDR2 is SQIVND in the germline V gene (reference sequence). CDR3 length: 15 amino acids. This CDR3 reads CASSIGSGSYNEQFF. CDR3 DNA: TGTGCCAGTAGTATAGGTAGCGGGAGCTACAATGAGCAGTTCTTC. Full variable domain (outside the CDR3, taken from reference TRBV19 and TRBJ2-1): DGGITQSPKYLFRKEGQNVTLSCEQNLNHDAMYWYRQDPGQGLRLIYYSQIVNDFQKGDIAEGYSVSREKKESFPLTVTSAQKNPTAFYLCASSIGSGSYNEQFFGPGTRLTVL.

The V and J genes are TRBV5-1 and TRBJ2-2; 9 bases map to TRBD1. The ends lost 0 bases at V and 6 bases at J; junction bases unmatched: 6. Looked up from germline, CDR1 is SGHRS and CDR2 is YFSETQ. This CDR3 has 16 residues. The CDR3 DNA reads as TGCGCCAGCAGCTTGGCAGGGACAGGGCTTCCCGGGGAGCTGTTTTTT. This gives the protein CASSLAGTGLPGELFF.

V is TRBV5-4 and J is TRBJ1-2, with D perhaps TRBD1 (5 bases). This CDR3 contains 15 residues. Germline V gives CDR1 SGHNT, CDR2 YYREEE (reference sequence). The V and J ends lost 3 bases and 8 bases respectively, with 20 bases between them. The CDR3 reads CASSSPTQGIDGYTF. The DNA of the CDR3 is TGTGCCAGCAGCTCCCCAACGCAGGGTATCGACGGCTACACCTTC.

This sequence joins TRBV7-2 and TRBJ1-4, with 7 bases identical to TRBD1. CDR3 size: 15 residues. Trimming took 3 bases from V and 5 from J; bases not matched to a gene: 6. The germline V gene has CDR1 SGHTA and CDR2 FQGNSA. CDR3 amino acids: CASSLGQQLNEKLFF. DNA for the CDR3: TGTGCCAGCAGCTTGGGACAGCAACTAAATGAAAAACTGTTTTTT. Filled out from reference TRBV7-2 and TRBJ1-4, the complete variable domain reads GAGVSQSPSNKVTEKGKDVELRCDPISGHTALYWYRQSLGQGLEFLIYFQGNSAPDKSGLPSDRFSAERTGGSVSTLTIQRTQQEDSAVYLCASSLGQQLNEKLFFGSGTQLSVL.

The rearrangement links TRBV19 to TRBJ2-4; 7 nucleotides match TRBD1. CDR1 and CDR2 from the germline V gene are LNHDA and SQIVND (reference sequence). V lost 8 bases to trimming and J lost 3 bases; unmatched junction nucleotides: 7. This CDR3 is built from 14 residues. The CDR3 DNA sequence: TGTGCCAGTCTTGACAGGGTCGGCAAAAACATTCAGTACTTC. It codes for CASLDRVGKNIQYF. The full variable domain, in which reference TRBV19 and TRBJ2-4 provide the parts outside the CDR3, is DGGITQSPKYLFRKEGQNVTLSCEQNLNHDAMYWYRQDPGQGLRLIYYSQIVNDFQKGDIAEGYSVSREKKESFPLTVTSAQKNPTAFYLCASLDRVGKNIQYFGAGTRLSVL.

This clone was recorded a few times. The chain uses TRBV30 and TRBJ1-5; TRBD1 is a possible D gene (5 bases). Trimming left V 7 bases short and J 7 bases short, with 17 bases between. Germline-derived CDR1 and CDR2 are GTSNPN and SVGIG (reference sequence). The CDR3 has 13 residues. CDR3 region: CASQGSPTQPQHF. Written as DNA, the CDR3 is TGTGCCTCCCAGGGTTCCCCAACCCAGCCCCAGCATTTT.

The gene calls are TRBV19 and TRBJ1-2; 8 bases match TRBD1. The CDR3 sequence is 13 residues long. Germline assignment: CDR1 LNHDA and CDR2 SQIVND (reference sequence). After removal of 6 bases from V and 4 bases from J, the junction contained 4 bases not matched to a gene. The CDR3 region is CASRPGGSYGYTF. As DNA, the CDR3 is TGTGCCAGTAGGCCAGGGGGCAGCTATGGCTACACCTTC.

The chain recombines TRBV7-2 with TRBJ2-7; 9 bases are a match to TRBD2. Germline CDR1 reads SGHTA; CDR2 reads FQGNSA. J lost 4 bases, V lost 0 bases, and 7 bases had no gene match. This CDR3 has 16 residues. The CDR3 DNA follows: TGTGCCAGCAGCTTAGCCTTAGGGGCGGGAGGGTACGAGCAGTACTTC. Translated, it gives CASSLALGAGGYEQYF.

The J gene is TRBJ2-2, the V gene TRBV2; no reliable D call. CDR1 and CDR2 from the germline V gene are SNHLY and FYNNEI. This CDR3 contains 12 residues. The V end was cut by 6 bases, the J end by 5 bases, with 7 bases between. The CDR3 bases are TGTGCCAGCAGATTTGTTACCGGGGAGCTGTTTTTT. It specifies CASRFVTGELFF.

The V and J genes are TRBV20-1 and TRBJ1-1; TRBD1 is a possible D gene (5 bases). This CDR3 is built from 11 residues. The germline CDR1 and CDR2 sequences are DFQATT and SNEGSKA (reference sequence). CDR3 residues: CTGLRNTEAFF. The DNA for the CDR3 is TGCACGGGACTTAGGAACACTGAAGCTTTCTTT.

In its sample, this clone was seen once. This chain uses TRBV5-1 with TRBJ2-1; 12 bases map to TRBD2. CDR3 length: 15 residues. V gave up 4 bases and J gave up 10 bases; unmatched junction bases: 9. Germline V gene data show CDR1 as SGHRS and CDR2 as YFSETQ. This CDR3 reads CASSNRLAGEGEQFF. The CDR3 DNA sequence: TGCGCCAGCAGCAACCGACTAGCGGGAGAGGGAGAGCAGTTCTTC.

This rearrangement joins TRBV10-1 to TRBJ2-2; the match to TRBD2 covers 9 bases. Per germline, CDR1 WNHNN and CDR2 SYGVQD (reference sequence). The CDR3 is made up of 16 amino acids. J gave up 0 bases and V 6 bases, and 5 bases lay outside the gene matches. CDR3 coding DNA: TGCGCCAGCAGCCAGCGGGAGGCTCCGAACACCGGGGAGCTGTTTTTT. Translation: CASSQREAPNTGELFF.

This chain connects TRBV2 to TRBJ1-2; 8 bases line up with TRBD1. The CDR3 has 12 amino acids. V was pared by 8 bases and J by 6 bases, with 5 bases of the junction left unmatched. Germline assignment: CDR1 SNHLY and CDR2 FYNNEI. This chain's CDR3 is CASALTGDGYTF. DNA for the CDR3: TGTGCCAGCGCCCTGACAGGGGATGGCTACACCTTC.

This clone was picked up many times. Other DNA sequences within the sample encode an identical CDR3. The chain joins TRBV5-4 to TRBJ2-7; D gene ambiguous. The CDR3 has 14 amino acids. Per the germline V gene, CDR1 is SGHNT and CDR2 is YYREEE (reference sequence). Trimming took off 2 bases at V and 0 bases at J, with 9 bases between the two ends. Written as DNA, the CDR3 is TGTGCCAGCAGCTTCGGTACAAACTCCTACGAGCAGTACTTC. It specifies CASSFGTNSYEQYF.

The chain combines TRBV5-1 with TRBJ2-1, with D possibly TRBD1 on 6 matching bases. The CDR3 length is 14 residues. Trimming left V 0 bases short and J 5 bases short, with 9 bases between. Germline assignment: CDR1 SGHRS and CDR2 YFSETQ. The CDR3 nucleotides are TGCGCCAGCAGCTTGGGGGGGCCGAACAATGAGCAGTTCTTC. Translating gives CASSLGGPNNEQFF.

The V and J genes are TRBV2 and TRBJ1-1; D might be TRBD1 (5 bases). Germline V gene data show CDR1 as SNHLY and CDR2 as FYNNEI. The ends were cut back, 7 bases at V and 1 base at J, with 10 bases in the middle. This CDR3 is built from 13 residues. In nucleotides, the CDR3 is TGTGCCAGCATTCGGGACGGGAACACTGAAGCTTTCTTT. It yields the protein CASIRDGNTEAFF. The whole variable domain, filled in from reference TRBV2 and TRBJ1-1, reads EPEVTQTPSHQVTQMGQEVILRCVPISNHLYFYWYRQILGQKVEFLVSFYNNEISEKSEIFDDQFSVERPDGSNFTLKIRSTKLEDSAMYFCASIRDGNTEAFFGQGTRLTVV.

This rearrangement joins TRBV5-6 to TRBJ1-4; no reliable D call. V was shortened by 4 bases and J by 6 bases, with 10 bases between the two germline ends. Looked up from germline, CDR1 is SGHDT and CDR2 is YYEEEE. CDR3 length equals 13 residues. In nucleotides, the CDR3 is TGTGCCAGCAGCCGACCCGGCGATGAAAAACTGTTTTTT. Protein: CASSRPGDEKLFF.

The chain recombines TRBV19 with TRBJ2-6; D may be TRBD1 (5 bases). Germline CDR1 reads LNHDA; CDR2 reads SQIVND (reference sequence). Trimming took 2 bases from V and 0 from J, leaving 8 bases between them. This CDR3 region has 16 residues. The CDR3: CASSIYQGSGANVLTF. The CDR3 DNA sequence: TGTGCCAGTAGTATATATCAGGGCTCTGGGGCCAACGTCCTGACTTTC.

This clone was counted at least ten times. The J gene is TRBJ2-7, the V gene TRBV5-6, with 9 nucleotides matching TRBD2. V lost 4 bases, J lost 8 bases, and 10 bases stayed unmatched. Germline values: CDR1 SGHDT, CDR2 YYEEEE. The CDR3 covers 14 residues. The CDR3 is CASSPRLAEAKQYF. In DNA form, the CDR3 reads TGTGCCAGCAGCCCAAGACTAGCGGAGGCTAAGCAGTACTTC.

The V call is TRBV4-3, the J call TRBJ2-2; D not certain. V dropped 0 bases and J dropped 7 bases, with 12 bases sitting between them. From germline, CDR1 is LGHNA and CDR2 YSLEER. The CDR3 extends over 15 amino acids. The CDR3, as DNA: TGCGCCAGCAGCCAAGAGAGGCGGCGTCTCGGGGAGCTGTTTTTT. Amino acid sequence: CASSQERRRLGELFF.

The chain recombines TRBV5-4 with TRBJ2-7; D possibly corresponds to TRBD2 (6 bases). V shed 3 bases and J shed 6 bases, with 13 bases lying between them. Germline V gives CDR1 SGHNT, CDR2 YYREEE (reference sequence). The CDR3 has 13 residues. CDR3 amino acids: CASSWSGGGEQYF. Written as DNA, the CDR3 is TGTGCCAGCAGCTGGAGTGGGGGAGGCGAGCAGTACTTC.

The rearrangement links TRBV7-9 to TRBJ1-1, with TRBD1 matching 8 bases. The V segment lost 5 bases and the J segment 4 bases; nucleotides outside the gene matches: 12. CDR3 size: 16 residues. CDR1 is SEHNR and CDR2 is FQNEAQ in the germline V gene (reference sequence). The CDR3 spells CASSTPGQGEGTEAFF. The CDR3 DNA reads TGTGCCAGCAGCACCCCCGGACAGGGAGAAGGCACTGAAGCTTTCTTT.

V usage is TRBV4-2 and J usage is TRBJ2-3; D is undetermined. Looked up from germline, CDR1 is LGHNA and CDR2 is YNFKEQ. Trimming cost V 5 bases and J 2 bases, with 8 bases left between them. This CDR3 comprises 13 residues. The CDR3 DNA is TGTGCCAGCAGCACTGACCCCACAGATACGCAGTATTTT. This gives the protein CASSTDPTDTQYF.

The CDR3 region is CASSFAGLNGYTF. The CDR3, as DNA: TGTGCCAGCAGCTTTGCCGGGCTGAATGGCTACACCTTC. This rearrangement joins TRBV5-8 to TRBJ1-2; D gene uncertain. Germline CDR1 is SGHTS and CDR2 is YDEGEE. With 2 bases removed from V and 6 bases from J, the gap between germline ends came to 11 bases. CDR3 length equals 13 residues.

J is TRBJ2-7 and V is TRBV5-1, with D perhaps assigned TRBD1 or TRBD2 (6 bases each). Germline V CDR1 and CDR2: SGHRS, YFSETQ. CDR3 size: 16 residues. V was shortened by 4 bases and J by 5 bases, with 22 bases between the two germline ends. The CDR3 coding sequence is TGCGCCAGCAGCCTGGGGGCTTTCGGGAGAGAACACGAGCAGTACTTC. This encodes CASSLGAFGREHEQYF.